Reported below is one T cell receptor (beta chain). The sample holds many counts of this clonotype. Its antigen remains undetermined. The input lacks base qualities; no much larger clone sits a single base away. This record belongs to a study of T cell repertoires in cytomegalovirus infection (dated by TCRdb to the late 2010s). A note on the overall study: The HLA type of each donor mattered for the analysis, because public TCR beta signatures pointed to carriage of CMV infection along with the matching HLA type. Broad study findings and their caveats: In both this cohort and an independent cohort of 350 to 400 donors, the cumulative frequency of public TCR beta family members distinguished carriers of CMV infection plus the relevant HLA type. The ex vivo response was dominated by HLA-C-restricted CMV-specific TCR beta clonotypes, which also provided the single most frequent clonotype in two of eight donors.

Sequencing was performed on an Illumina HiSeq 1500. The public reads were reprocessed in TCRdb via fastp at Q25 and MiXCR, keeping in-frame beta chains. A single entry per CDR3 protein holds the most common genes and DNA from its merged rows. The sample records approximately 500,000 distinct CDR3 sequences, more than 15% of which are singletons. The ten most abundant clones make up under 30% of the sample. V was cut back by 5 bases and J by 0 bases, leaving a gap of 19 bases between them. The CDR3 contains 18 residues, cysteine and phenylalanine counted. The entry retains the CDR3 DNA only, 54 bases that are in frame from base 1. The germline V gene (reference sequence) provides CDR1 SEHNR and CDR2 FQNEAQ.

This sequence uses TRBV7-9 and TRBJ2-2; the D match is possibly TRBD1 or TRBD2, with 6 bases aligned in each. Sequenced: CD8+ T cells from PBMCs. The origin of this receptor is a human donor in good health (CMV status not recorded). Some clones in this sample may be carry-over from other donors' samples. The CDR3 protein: CASSLPGGLSANTGELFF. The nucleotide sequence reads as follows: TGTGCCAGCAGCCTACCCGGGGGCCTCAGCGCGAACACCGGGGAGCTGTTTTTT.